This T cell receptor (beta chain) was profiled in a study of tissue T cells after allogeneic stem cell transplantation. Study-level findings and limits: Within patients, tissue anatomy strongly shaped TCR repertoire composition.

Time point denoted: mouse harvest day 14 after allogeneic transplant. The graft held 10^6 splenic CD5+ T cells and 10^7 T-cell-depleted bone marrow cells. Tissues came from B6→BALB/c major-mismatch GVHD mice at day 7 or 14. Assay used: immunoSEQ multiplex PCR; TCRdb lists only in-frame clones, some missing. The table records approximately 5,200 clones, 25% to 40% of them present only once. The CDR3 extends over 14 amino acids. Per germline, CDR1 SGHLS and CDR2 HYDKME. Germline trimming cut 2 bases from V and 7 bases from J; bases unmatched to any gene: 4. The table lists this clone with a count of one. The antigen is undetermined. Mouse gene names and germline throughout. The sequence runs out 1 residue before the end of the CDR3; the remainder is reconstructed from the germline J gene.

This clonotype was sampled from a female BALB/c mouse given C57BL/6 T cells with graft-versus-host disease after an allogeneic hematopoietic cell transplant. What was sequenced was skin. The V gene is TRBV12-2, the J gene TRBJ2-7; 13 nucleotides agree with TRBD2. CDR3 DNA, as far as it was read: TGTGCCAGCTCTCCCCGGGACTGGGGGGGGGAACAGTAC. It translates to CASSPRDWGGEQY. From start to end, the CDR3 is CASSPRDWGGEQYF.